The clone carrying this TCR beta chain occurred once. Its target is unknown. This sample stems from a study of vaccination effects on CD4 cells after COVID-19. Data came from immunoSEQ multiplex PCR; TCRdb stores just in-frame clones and leaves some out. The profile shows about 35,000 clones, roughly four fifths of them singletons. Prior to sequencing, the ViraFEST assay stimulated PBMC with viral peptide pools, which expanded the antigen-specific CD4+ T cells. Scientists isolated CD4+ T cells after a roughly 9-day culture period ended. Participants were given two doses of BNT162b2 or mRNA-1273 vaccine. V lost 5 bases to trimming and J lost 1 base; unmatched junction nucleotides: 4. Germline V gives CDR1 MNHEY, CDR2 SMNVEV (reference sequence). The CDR3 spans 14 residues.

Sequencing was performed on CD4+ T cells from PBMCs cultured with HCoV-NL63 spike peptides, taken after COVID-19 vaccination. The TCR sequence derives from a human donor who received a COVID-19 vaccine. Some clones in this sample may be carry-over from other donors' samples. V and J are TRBV27 and TRBJ1-1; 7 bases map to TRBD1. CDR3 sequence (DNA): TGTGCCAGCAGTCAGACAGGGTCGAACACTGAAGCTTTCTTT. Protein sequence: CASSQTGSNTEAFF.